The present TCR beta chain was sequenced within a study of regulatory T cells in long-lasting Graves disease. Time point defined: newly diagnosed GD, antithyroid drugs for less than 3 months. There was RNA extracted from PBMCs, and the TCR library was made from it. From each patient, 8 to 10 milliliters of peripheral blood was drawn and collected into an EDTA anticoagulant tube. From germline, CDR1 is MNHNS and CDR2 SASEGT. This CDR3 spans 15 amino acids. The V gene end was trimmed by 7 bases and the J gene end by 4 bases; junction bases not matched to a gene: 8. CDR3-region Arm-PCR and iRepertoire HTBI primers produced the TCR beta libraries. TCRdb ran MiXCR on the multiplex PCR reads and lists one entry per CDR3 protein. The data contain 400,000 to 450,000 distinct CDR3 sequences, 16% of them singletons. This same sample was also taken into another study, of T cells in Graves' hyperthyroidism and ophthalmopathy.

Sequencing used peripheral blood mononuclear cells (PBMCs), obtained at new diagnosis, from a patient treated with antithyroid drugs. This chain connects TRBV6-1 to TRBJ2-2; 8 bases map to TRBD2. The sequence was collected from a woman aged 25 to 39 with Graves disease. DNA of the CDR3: TGTGCCAGCAAAAAAGCGGGAGTTGTCACCGGGGAGCTGTTTTTT. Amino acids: CASKKAGVVTGELFF.